This T cell receptor (beta chain) was profiled in a study of cytomegalovirus exposure and HLA in healthy donors. Researchers ran the PCR with 60 Vbeta and 13 Jbeta primers. Produced via immunoSEQ multiplex PCR; TCRdb's table is partial and in-frame only. The data show about 160,000 clones, about 84% seen once. About this clone: Its target is unknown.

CDR1 is MDHEN, CDR2 SYDVKM, per germline. Trimming took 8 bases from V and 2 from J, leaving 12 bases between them. The CDR3 contains 13 residues. Overall study results and limits: Later work showed greater clonal expansion in HLA-associated TCR beta chains than in equally common others. The study put 150 or so TCR beta chains on its list as cytomegalovirus-associated. Sequencing likely produced, as an artifact, a cluster of highly shared sequence variants. Researchers reported from a later analysis that most CMV-associated TCR beta chains appeared HLA-restricted.

This clonotype was sampled from a man in his fifties or sixties in good health and CMV-seropositive. This rearrangement joins TRBV28 to TRBJ1-1; perhaps TRBD1 as D (5 bases). Sequencing was performed on PBMCs. CDR3 sequence reads: CASHPGLNTEAFF. DNA of the CDR3: TGTGCCAGCCACCCGGGACTCAACACTGAAGCTTTCTTT.